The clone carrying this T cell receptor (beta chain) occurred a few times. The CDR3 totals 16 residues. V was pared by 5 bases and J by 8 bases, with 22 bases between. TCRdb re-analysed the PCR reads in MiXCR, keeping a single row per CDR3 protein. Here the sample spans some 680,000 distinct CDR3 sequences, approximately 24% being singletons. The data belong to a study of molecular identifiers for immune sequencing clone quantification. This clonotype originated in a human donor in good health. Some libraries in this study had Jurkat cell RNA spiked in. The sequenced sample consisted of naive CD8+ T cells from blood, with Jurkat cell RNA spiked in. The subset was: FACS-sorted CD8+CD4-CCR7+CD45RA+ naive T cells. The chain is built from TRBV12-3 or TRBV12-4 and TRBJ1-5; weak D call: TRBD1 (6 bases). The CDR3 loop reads CASSEFGTTWEKPQHF. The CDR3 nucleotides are TGTGCCAGCAGTGAATTCGGGACAACGTGGGAAAAGCCCCAGCATTTT.